Presented here are 13 T cell receptor beta chains from one specimen sequenced in a study of technical replicates of blood from several donors. Sequencing was performed with immunoSEQ multiplex PCR; in TCRdb, only in-frame clones are kept and a portion is missing. Of about 97,000 clones detected, approximately 94% appear once; the ten largest clones hold about 0.35%. The material sequenced was T cells isolated from PBMCs. These receptors came from a human donor in good health.

Only one count was recorded for this clone. The genes are TRBV19 and TRBJ1-2, with D uncertain. Germline loops: CDR1 LNHDA, CDR2 SQIVND (reference sequence). This CDR3 contains 15 residues. V lost 2 bases to trimming and J lost 3 bases, with 13 bases between them. CDR3 amino acids: CASSIPPPYDYGYTF. CDR3 DNA: TGTGCCAGTAGTATACCCCCTCCCTACGACTATGGCTACACCTTC. Full variable domain (rest looked up from reference TRBV19 and TRBJ1-2): DGGITQSPKYLFRKEGQNVTLSCEQNLNHDAMYWYRQDPGQGLRLIYYSQIVNDFQKGDIAEGYSVSREKKESFPLTVTSAQKNPTAFYLCASSIPPPYDYGYTFGSGTRLTVV.

The chain couples TRBV10-2 to TRBJ2-2; D is possibly TRBD1 (5 bases). This CDR3 region has 13 residues. Trimming cost V 8 bases and J 3 bases, with 10 bases left between them. Germline V gives CDR1 WSHSY, CDR2 SAAADI. The CDR3 DNA is TGCGCCAGCGGTAAAGGGGACACCGGGGAGCTGTTTTTT. It yields the protein CASGKGDTGELFF.

The gene calls are TRBV5-1 and TRBJ2-3; TRBD2 matches 7 bases. Germline V CDR1 and CDR2: SGHRS, YFSETQ. CDR3 size: 15 residues. V lost 1 base, J lost 4 bases, and 6 bases stayed unmatched. CDR3 loop: CASSLYAGDADTQYF. The CDR3 DNA is TGCGCCAGCAGCTTGTACGCGGGAGACGCAGATACGCAGTATTTT.

This rearrangement joins TRBV7-9 to TRBJ2-7; a weak D match, TRBD1 (5 bases). Trimming left V 5 bases short and J 1 base short, with 12 bases between. The CDR3 is 14 residues long. Germline CDR1 is SEHNR and CDR2 is FQNEAQ (reference sequence). CDR3 loop: CASSLDMTSYEQYF. The CDR3 nucleotides are TGTGCCAGCAGCCTGGACATGACTTCCTACGAGCAGTACTTC.

This rearrangement joins TRBV14 to TRBJ1-1; maybe TRBD1 (6 bases). The germline gives CDR1 SGHDN, CDR2 FVKESK. V lost 4 bases and J 7 bases, leaving 19 bases between the germline ends. This CDR3 has 15 residues. The CDR3: CASSLIYREYNEAFF. DNA for the CDR3: TGTGCCAGCAGCCTTATATACAGGGAGTATAATGAAGCTTTCTTT.

CDR3 in DNA: TGCGCCAGCAGCTCCGGACAGCCCAATCAGCCCCAGCATTTT. It specifies CASSSGQPNQPQHF. The chain recombines TRBV5-1 with TRBJ1-5; D is perhaps TRBD1 (6 bases). Trimming pared 3 bases from V and 3 bases from J, leaving 10 bases between. CDR1 is SGHRS and CDR2 is YFSETQ in the germline V gene. The CDR3 length is 14 residues.

This chain joins TRBV27 and TRBJ2-7; weak D call: TRBD1 (5 bases). V lost 0 bases and J 3 bases, leaving 9 bases between the germline ends. CDR1 and CDR2 from the germline V gene are MNHEY and SMNVEV (reference sequence). The CDR3 runs to 14 residues. The CDR3 DNA is TGTGCCAGCAGTTTATCTCAGGGCGTCTACGAGCAGTACTTC. It encodes CASSLSQGVYEQYF.

The chain combines TRBV6-6 with TRBJ2-7; D might be TRBD2 (5 bases). The V gene's germline CDR1 is MNHNY and CDR2 SVGAGI (reference sequence). Trimming pared 8 bases from V and 3 bases from J, leaving 8 bases between. The CDR3 covers 11 residues. DNA of the CDR3: TGTGCCAGCCGGGGTGGCTACGAGCAGTACTTC. Translating it yields CASRGGYEQYF.

The chain has TRBV10-3 and TRBJ1-1, with TRBD1 matching over 7 bases. CDR3 length equals 12 residues. The V gene's germline CDR1 is ENHRY and CDR2 SYGVKD. J gave up 1 base and V 9 bases, and 2 bases lay outside the gene matches. As DNA, the CDR3 is TGTGCCATGAGACAGGGGAACACTGAAGCTTTCTTT. This gives the protein CAMRQGNTEAFF.

This chain links TRBV18 with TRBJ1-1, with unresolved D. The CDR3 consists of 12 residues. Germline CDR1 reads KGHSH; CDR2 reads LQKENI. The V end was cut by 0 bases, the J end by 6 bases, with 5 bases between. The CDR3 loop reads CASSPPRAEAFF. The CDR3 DNA reads as TGTGCCAGCTCACCACCCCGGGCTGAAGCTTTCTTT.

This clone has only one observation. The chain couples TRBV9 to TRBJ2-1, with 8 bases matching TRBD2. Losses at the gene ends were 2 bases for V and 8 bases for J; bases not matched to a gene: 12. The CDR3 has 16 residues. Germline V gives CDR1 SGDLS, CDR2 YYNGEE. CDR3 sequence reads: CASSVDIAGGFDEQFF. The CDR3 nucleotides read TGTGCCAGCAGCGTGGACATTGCGGGAGGTTTTGATGAGCAGTTCTTC.

The chain links TRBV5-1 to TRBJ2-1; tentatively, D is TRBD2 (5 bases). The germline V gene has CDR1 SGHRS and CDR2 YFSETQ. The V end lost 0 bases, the J end lost 2 bases, and 15 bases lay between the germline ends. The CDR3 covers 17 residues. CDR3 sequence: CASSLAPAGRAYNEQFF. Written as DNA, the CDR3 is TGCGCCAGCAGCTTGGCCCCGGCGGGTCGGGCCTACAATGAGCAGTTCTTC. Full variable domain (remainder filled in from reference TRBV5-1 and TRBJ2-1): KAGVTQTPRYLIKTRGQQVTLSCSPISGHRSVSWYQQTPGQGLQFLFEYFSETQRNKGNFPGRFSGRQFSNSRSEMNVSTLELGDSALYLCASSLAPAGRAYNEQFFGPGTRLTVL.

This clone has a single count. The chain links TRBV10-3 to TRBJ2-7; D is undetermined. Germline V gives CDR1 ENHRY, CDR2 SYGVKD. V lost 4 bases, J lost 0 bases, and 16 bases lay in between. This CDR3 is 16 amino acids long. CDR3 region: CAISGSLTHLSYEQYF. The CDR3 DNA reads TGTGCCATCAGTGGATCCCTGACTCACCTCTCCTACGAGCAGTACTTC.